Detailed here is one T cell receptor beta chain. This sample was included in a study of shared clonotypes between healthy human individuals. The CDR3 runs 16 residues. Looked up from germline, CDR1 is KGHSH and CDR2 is LQKENI. V was pared by 0 bases and J by 0 bases, with 12 bases between. Assay used: immunoSEQ multiplex PCR; TCRdb lists only in-frame clones, some missing. This table has about 1.5 million clones, around 98% appearing once. Input material: naive CD4+ T cells sorted from blood. Subset described: CD45RA+ positively selected. The sequence derives from a man aged 25 to 40 in good health. This sequence joins TRBV18 and TRBJ2-7; D gene ambiguous. CDR3 DNA: TGTGCCAGCTCACCACCAAACTACCTGAGCTCCTACGAGCAGTACTTC. This codes for CASSPPNYLSSYEQYF.